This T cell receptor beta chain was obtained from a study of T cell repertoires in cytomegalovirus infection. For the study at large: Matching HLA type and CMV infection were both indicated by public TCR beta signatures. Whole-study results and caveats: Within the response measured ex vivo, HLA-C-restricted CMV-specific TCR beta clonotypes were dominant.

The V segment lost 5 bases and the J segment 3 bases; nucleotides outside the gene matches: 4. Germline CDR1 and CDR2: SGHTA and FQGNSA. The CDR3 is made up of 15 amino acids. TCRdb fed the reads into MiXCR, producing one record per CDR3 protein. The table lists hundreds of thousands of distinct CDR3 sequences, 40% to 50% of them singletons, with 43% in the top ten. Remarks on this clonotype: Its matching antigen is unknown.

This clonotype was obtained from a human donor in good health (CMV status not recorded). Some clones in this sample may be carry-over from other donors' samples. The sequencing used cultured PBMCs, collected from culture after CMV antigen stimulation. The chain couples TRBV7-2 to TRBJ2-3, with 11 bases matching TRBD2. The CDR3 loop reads CASSKLAGVTDTQYF. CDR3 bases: TGTGCCAGCAGCAAACTAGCGGGGGTGACAGATACGCAGTATTTT.